This T cell receptor beta chain originates from a study of T cell responses to AZD1222 COVID-19 vaccine. General observations from the study: Nearly half of spike-specific TCRs reportedly target variant regions that are unmutated in the B.1.351 and B.1.1.7 variants.

For this clone: Its antigen remains unidentified.

TCRdb's copy holds only in-frame clones and misses some; the assay was immunoSEQ multiplex PCR. The table lists 200,000 or so clones, about nine tenths of them singletons. Germline assignment: CDR1 KGHDR and CDR2 SFDVKD. Trimming pared 9 bases from V and 0 bases from J, leaving 16 bases between. This CDR3 comprises 15 residues. The origin of this receptor is an adult in good health. The chain joins TRBV24-1 to TRBJ2-5, with D maybe TRBD2 (5 bases). The sample was peripheral blood, taken on day 0 of AZD1222 vaccination. The CDR3 loop reads CATPHQRGHQETQYF. CDR3 nucleotide sequence: TGTGCCACCCCACATCAACGGGGTCACCAAGAGACCCAGTACTTC.